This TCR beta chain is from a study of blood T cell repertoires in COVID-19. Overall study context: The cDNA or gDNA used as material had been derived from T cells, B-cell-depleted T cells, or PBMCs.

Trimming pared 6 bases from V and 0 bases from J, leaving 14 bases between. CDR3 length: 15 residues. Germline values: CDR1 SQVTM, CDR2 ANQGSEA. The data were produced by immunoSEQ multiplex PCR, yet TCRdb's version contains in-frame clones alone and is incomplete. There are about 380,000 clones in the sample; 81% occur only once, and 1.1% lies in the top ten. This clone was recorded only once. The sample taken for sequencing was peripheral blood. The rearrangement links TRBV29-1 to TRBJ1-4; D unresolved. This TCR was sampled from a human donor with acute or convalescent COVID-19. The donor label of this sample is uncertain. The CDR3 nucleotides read TGCAGCGTACGCGTGAACAGACCAACTAATGAAAAACTGTTTTTT. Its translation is CSVRVNRPTNEKLFF.